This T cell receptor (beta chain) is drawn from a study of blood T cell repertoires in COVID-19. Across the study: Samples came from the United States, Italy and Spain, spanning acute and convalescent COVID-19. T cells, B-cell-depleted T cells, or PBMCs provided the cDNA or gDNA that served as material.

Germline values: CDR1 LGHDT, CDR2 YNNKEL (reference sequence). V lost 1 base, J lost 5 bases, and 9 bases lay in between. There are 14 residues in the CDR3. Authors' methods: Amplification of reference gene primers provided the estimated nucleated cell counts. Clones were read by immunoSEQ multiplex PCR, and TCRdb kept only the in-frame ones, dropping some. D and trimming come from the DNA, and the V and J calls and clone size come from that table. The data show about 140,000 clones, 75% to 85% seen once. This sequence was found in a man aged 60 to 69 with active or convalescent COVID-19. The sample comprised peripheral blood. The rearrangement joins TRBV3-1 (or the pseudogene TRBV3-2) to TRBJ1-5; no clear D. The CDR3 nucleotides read TGTGCCAGCAGCCAAGCGGGAAGTTATCAGCCCCAGCATTTT. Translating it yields CASSQAGSYQPQHF.